The text below deals with one T cell receptor beta chain. This CDR3 is built from 11 residues. With 3 bases removed from V and 6 bases from J, the gap between germline ends came to 6 bases. Per the germline V gene, CDR1 is KGHSH and CDR2 is LQKENI. The data originate from a study of blood T cell repertoires in COVID-19. In the study overall: Both acute and convalescent COVID-19 samples were obtained from the United States, Italy and Spain. In each case, the material was cDNA or gDNA derived from T cells, B-cell-depleted T cells, or PBMCs.

Some clones are missing from TCRdb's copy, which holds only in-frame ones; the method was immunoSEQ multiplex PCR. The sample yields 100,000 to 150,000 clones, roughly three quarters seen once. The chain couples TRBV18 to TRBJ2-7; D is undetermined. The origin of this receptor is a man aged 35 to 55 with active or convalescent COVID-19. What was sequenced was peripheral blood. CDR3: CASSPMREQYF. The CDR3 region has the DNA TGTGCCAGCTCACCGATGCGCGAGCAGTACTTC.